Listed here is a single T cell receptor (beta chain). What it binds is not known. As defined, naive CD8 cells were CD45RO-negative and positively selected for CCR7, with terminally differentiated effector memory CD45RA+ cells excluded. The data are from a study of shared clonotypes between healthy human individuals. Study-level findings and limits: Generally, estimated richness proved larger in naive subsets than it did in memory subsets.

Germline V gene sequence: CDR1 MNHEY, CDR2 SMNVEV (reference sequence). The CDR3 totals 12 residues. V was cut by 5 bases and J by 6 bases, with 8 bases left in between. The authors split each subset's genomic DNA evenly across several immunoSEQ plates. Clones were read by immunoSEQ multiplex PCR, and TCRdb kept only the in-frame ones, dropping some. The sample holds some 1,900,000 clones; approximately 95% are singletons and the top ten take 1.2%. Specimen: naive CD8+ T cells sorted from blood. This receptor was obtained from a man younger than 30 in good health. The chain is built from TRBV27 and TRBJ2-1; no clear D. The DNA for the CDR3 is TGTGCCAGCAGTCCCGGACCCAATGAGCAGTTCTTC. Protein product: CASSPGPNEQFF.